The present T cell receptor beta chain was sequenced within a study of blood T cell repertoires in COVID-19. Per the original methods: The authors estimated nucleated cell counts from reference gene primer amplification. Only in-frame clones appear in the TCRdb table, and some are missing; sequencing was by immunoSEQ multiplex PCR. V, J and clone size reflect that table, while D and trimming were determined from the DNA. The sample contains under 150,000 clones, 80% to 90% of which appear only once. V lost 5 bases and J lost 11, with 16 bases in between. This CDR3 region has 13 residues. The rearrangement uses TRBV12-3 or TRBV12-4 and TRBJ2-4, with D maybe TRBD2 (5 bases). The clonotype originates from a human donor in a cohort sampled during active COVID-19. Input material: peripheral blood. This CDR3 reads CASSPLTTGFQYF. The CDR3 DNA follows: TGTGCCAGCAGTCCTCTGACTACCGGATTTCAGTACTTC.